This T cell receptor (beta chain) derives from a study of regulatory T cells in long-lasting Graves disease. This clonotype was detected ten times or more. Both iRepertoire HTBI primers and Arm-PCR of CDR3 regions were used to build the TCR beta libraries. MiXCR was run by TCRdb on the multiplex PCR reads, yielding one entry per CDR3 protein. This sample carries fewer than 450,000 distinct CDR3 sequences, roughly 15% of them seen once, and the ten largest clones take around 7.6%. The CDR3 has 14 residues. Germline assignment: CDR1 SNHLY and CDR2 FYNNEI. The germline V and J ends were trimmed by 3 bases and 3 bases, with 12 bases remaining between them. Time point reported: newly diagnosed GD, antithyroid drugs for less than 3 months. Extracted PBMC RNA gave rise to the TCR library. Another study also made use of these data, one on T cells in Graves' hyperthyroidism and ophthalmopathy.

The specimen was peripheral blood mononuclear cells (PBMCs), collected at new diagnosis, from a patient treated with antithyroid drugs. This sequence joins TRBV2 and TRBJ2-7; D is possibly TRBD2 (5 bases). The sequence was obtained from a middle-aged woman with Graves disease. The CDR3 DNA is TGTGCCAGCAGTGAGACGGGAACAAGCTACGAGCAGTACTTC. This encodes CASSETGTSYEQYF.